These T cell receptor beta chains were read from a single sample in a study of cytomegalovirus exposure and HLA in healthy donors. Libraries were prepared by immunoSEQ multiplex PCR; TCRdb keeps only in-frame clonotypes and omits some of them. The sample has 140,000 to 150,000 clones, around 79% seen once. The sample consisted of PBMCs. These TCRs come from a woman aged 25 to 45 in good health and CMV-seronegative. Each CDR3 is given with its conserved first and last residue. A D gene is named only where the DNA matches it firmly. A clone size is listed for some rows: how often the clone was seen (once, few, many), or a class if it is expanded.

-	TRBJ1-1	TRBV6-5	-	TGTGCCAGCAGTTACGGTACAGGATTGAACACTGAAGCTTTCTTT	CASSYGTGLNTEAFF
-	TRBJ1-2	TRBV6-1	few	TGTGCCAGCAGTGTGGGGACTCCTTCAAACTATGGCTACACCTTC	CASSVGTPSNYGYTF
TRBD1	TRBJ2-3	TRBV5-1	-	TGCGCCAGCAGCGGCGGACAGGCTGAAGATACGCAGTATTTT	CASSGGQAEDTQYF
TRBD2	TRBJ2-1	TRBV9	-	TGTGCCAGCAGCGCGAGACTAGCGGGGGGACACAATGAGCAGTTCTTC	CASSARLAGGHNEQFF
-	TRBJ1-3	TRBV5-5	-	TGTGCCAGCAGCTTGGCCGGACAGAATTCTGGAAACACCATATATTTT	CASSLAGQNSGNTIYF
TRBD1	TRBJ2-2	TRBV19	-	TGTGCCAGTAGTATTCGGGCAGGGGGTATGAGCACCGGGGAGCTGTTTTTT	CASSIRAGGMSTGELFF
-	TRBJ2-7	TRBV6-1	-	TGTGCCAGCAGTGAGTATGCCTACGAGCAGTACTTC	CASSEYAYEQYF
TRBD1	TRBJ1-2	TRBV6-5	-	TGTGCCAGCAGTTCCCGGACAGGAGATGGCTACACCTTC	CASSSRTGDGYTF
-	TRBJ1-5	TRBV12-2	once	TGTGCAAGTCGCTTGGGCCAGCTCAATCAGCCCCAGCATTTT	CASRLGQLNQPQHF
TRBD2	TRBJ2-7	TRBV9	-	TGTGCCAGCAGCCCCCGGGGGACTAGCGGGGTCGAGCAGTACTTC	CASSPRGTSGVEQYF
TRBD1	TRBJ1-2	TRBV12-5	-	TGTGCTAGTGGTTTGGCCGTCTTCCGGTCGGGACAGGGGAACGGCTACACCTTC	CASGLAVFRSGQGNGYTF
TRBD1	TRBJ1-1	TRBV6-1	-	TGTGCCAGCAGTGGATGGGGACAGGGGGGCACTGAAGCTTTCTTT	CASSGWGQGGTEAFF
TRBD1	TRBJ1-4	TRBV5-1	-	TGCGCCAGCAGCACGAGGACAGGAGGGTATAATGAAAAACTGTTTTTT	CASSTRTGGYNEKLFF
TRBD1	TRBJ1-4	TRBV18	-	TGTGCCAGTCAACAGGGGGAGGAAAAACTGTTTTTT	CASQQGEEKLFF
-	TRBJ1-5	TRBV30	-	TGTGCCTGGAGTGGCAGACTGCCAAATCAGCCCCAGCATTTT	CAWSGRLPNQPQHF
-	TRBJ1-6	TRBV4-1	-	TGCGCCAGCAGCCAAGGGAGGGTCGTCAATTCACCCCTCCACTTT	CASSQGRVVNSPLHF
TRBD1	TRBJ1-5	TRBV11-2	-	TGTGCCAGCAACCCAGGGACAGGGCCAACTCGGCCCCAGCATTTT	CASNPGTGPTRPQHF
-	TRBJ1-2	TRBV19	once	TGTGCCAGTAGTCCTCCCGGGAGAGATAACTATGGCTACACCTTC	CASSPPGRDNYGYTF
-	TRBJ2-7	TRBV5-1	-	TGCGCCAGCAGCTTGGGGGACACTTCCTACGAGCAGTACTTC	CASSLGDTSYEQYF
-	TRBJ2-5	TRBV5-1	-	TGCGCCAGCAGCTTGGGGGGCTGGGAGACCCAGTACTTC	CASSLGGWETQYF
-	TRBJ1-2	TRBV2	-	TGTGCCAGCAGTGAAGTGCCATGGGGGCTAGATGGCTACACCTTC	CASSEVPWGLDGYTF
-	TRBJ2-7	TRBV2	-	TGTGCCAGCAGTGAAGTCAGGGCTCCCTCCTACGAGCAGTACTTC	CASSEVRAPSYEQYF
-	TRBJ1-3	TRBV27	few	TGTGCCAGCAGTTTATGGGGGGGTATGGGGGACACCATATATTTT	CASSLWGGMGDTIYF
TRBD1	TRBJ1-2	TRBV19	-	TGTGCCACCGGGACAGGCTCAAACTATGGCTACACCTTC	CATGTGSNYGYTF
TRBD2	TRBJ2-7	TRBV5-1	-	TGCGCCAGCAGCTCAGGGACTAGCGGGGGCTTTACCTACGAGCAGTACTTC	CASSSGTSGGFTYEQYF
TRBD1	TRBJ1-1	TRBV7-9	-	TGTGCCAGCAGCCACTTGGGACAGGGGAATACTGAAGCTTTCTTT	CASSHLGQGNTEAFF
-	TRBJ2-2	TRBV12-5	-	TGTGCTAGTGGTTTGGTACTACCGAACACCGGGGAGCTGTTTTTT	CASGLVLPNTGELFF
TRBD1	TRBJ1-2	TRBV6-4	-	TGTGCCAGCAGCGGGACAGGGTACGGCGGCTATGGCTACACCTTC	CASSGTGYGGYGYTF
TRBD2	TRBJ2-2	TRBV7-8	-	TGTGCCAGCAGCCCCGGGGGGACTCCGAACACCGGGGAGCTGTTTTTT	CASSPGGTPNTGELFF
TRBD2	TRBJ2-1	TRBV4-2	-	TGTGCCAGCAGCCAAGCGGCGGGGGGCCCGGAGGGGCAGTTCTTC	CASSQAAGGPEGQFF
TRBD2	TRBJ2-1	TRBV5-4	-	TGTGCCAGCAGCCCCATTAGAGGTGCGGGGGACTCCTACAATGAGCAGTTCTTC	CASSPIRGAGDSYNEQFF
TRBD1	TRBJ2-3	TRBV6-5	-	TGTGCCAGCAGCCGCGACAGGGGGAACACAGATACGCAGTATTTT	CASSRDRGNTDTQYF
TRBD1	TRBJ2-2	TRBV9	-	TGTGCCAGCAGCCCCACCGGGACAGGTCGGTCCGGGGAGCTGTTTTTT	CASSPTGTGRSGELFF
-	TRBJ1-2	TRBV7-9	-	TGTGCCAGCAGCTTGGGCGGAGCGGATGGCTACACCTTC	CASSLGGADGYTF
-	TRBJ1-1	TRBV19	few	TGTGCCAGTAATTCCAGGGAGGGGATGAACACTGAAGCTTTCTTT	CASNSREGMNTEAFF
-	TRBJ2-7	TRBV15	-	TGTGCCACCAGCAGAGCCGGGCGGGGGCCGGGAGAGCAGTACTTC	CATSRAGRGPGEQYF
-	TRBJ2-5	TRBV4-1	-	TGCGCCAGCAGCCAAGATCCTCCTAGTAGGATAGAGACCCAGTACTTC	CASSQDPPSRIETQYF
-	TRBJ1-1	TRBV4-1	-	TGCGCCAGCAGCCTCCGGGACTCTATTAAGAACACTGAAGCTTTCTTT	CASSLRDSIKNTEAFF
-	TRBJ2-4	TRBV7-2	-	TGTGCCAGCAGACCCGGCAGGGTTTCTCTAGCCAAAAACATTCAGTACTTC	CASRPGRVSLAKNIQYF
TRBD1	TRBJ1-1	TRBV19	-	TGTGCCAGTAGTATAGGGGGGACAGGGGACCTCCACACTGAAGCTTTCTTT	CASSIGGTGDLHTEAFF
-	TRBJ2-2	TRBV19	few	TGTGCCAGTAGTACCCCCTCTGGGCCGAACACCGGGGAGCTGTTTTTT	CASSTPSGPNTGELFF
TRBD1	TRBJ2-5	TRBV6-5	-	TGTGCCAGCAGTTACTTGGACAGGGGCGCAGAGCAGTACTTC	CASSYLDRGAEQYF
-	TRBJ1-6	TRBV6-4	-	TGTGCCAGCAGTGGGACAGTAGGTTCACCCCTCCACTTT	CASSGTVGSPLHF
TRBD2	TRBJ2-1	TRBV9	-	TGTGCCAGCAGCGTAACGACTAGCGGGGGCCCCTCCTACAATGAGCAGTTCTTC	CASSVTTSGGPSYNEQFF
TRBD1	TRBJ1-1	TRBV2	once	TGTGCCAGCAGTTTACAGGGGATGAACACTGAAGCTTTCTTT	CASSLQGMNTEAFF
-	TRBJ2-1	TRBV7-9	-	TGTGCCAGCAGCCCACCTGGAGGGGCAGATGAGCAGTTCTTC	CASSPPGGADEQFF
-	TRBJ1-5	TRBV2	few	TGTGCCAGCCAGAGGGCGAGCAATCAGCCCCAGCATTTT	CASQRASNQPQHF
-	TRBJ2-3	TRBV29-1	few	TGCAGCGTTGAGTTAAACACAGATACGCAGTATTTT	CSVELNTDTQYF